This passage covers 8 T cell receptor beta chains from one sample sequenced in a study of beta chain features in type 1 diabetes. Every isolated RNA sample was fully reverse transcribed, so sequencing captured expressed TCRB transcripts. Assay used: immunoSEQ multiplex PCR; TCRdb lists only in-frame clones, some missing. The sample consists of roughly 230,000 clones, 9.6% of them appearing once. Sequencing was performed on naive CD4+ T cells from blood. Receptors originate from a woman aged 18-29 years in good health.

This clone was recorded a few times. This sequence joins TRBV7-2 and TRBJ1-1; perhaps TRBD1 as D (6 bases). The CDR3 spans 15 residues. CDR1 and CDR2 from the germline V gene are SGHTA and FQGNSA. V was shortened by 0 bases and J by 1 base, with 9 bases between the two germline ends. The chain's CDR3 is CASSLAPGENTEAFF. The CDR3 DNA is TGTGCCAGCAGCTTAGCCCCAGGGGAGAACACTGAAGCTTTCTTT.

This clone was seen only a few times. The chain recombines TRBV6-5 with TRBJ1-1; weak D call: TRBD1 (6 bases). The V gene's germline CDR1 is MNHEY and CDR2 SVGAGI. Trimming cost V 4 bases and J 1 base, with 10 bases left between them. This CDR3 has 14 amino acids. The CDR3 DNA reads TGTGCCAGCAGTTCCCCGGGACAGAACACTGAAGCTTTCTTT. Protein sequence: CASSSPGQNTEAFF.

This clone has ten or more counts. The chain links TRBV4-2 to TRBJ2-7; D may be TRBD2 (5 bases). V was pared by 4 bases and J by 2 bases, with 12 bases between. The CDR3 covers 14 residues. The germline V gene encodes CDR1 LGHNA and CDR2 YNFKEQ. Written as DNA, the CDR3 is TGTGCCAGCAGCCTTTCAGACTACGCCTACGAGCAGTACTTC. Translation: CASSLSDYAYEQYF.

The V and J genes are TRBV7-2 and TRBJ2-7; 7 bases map to TRBD1. The CDR3 is 15 amino acids. The germline CDR1 and CDR2 sequences are SGHTA and FQGNSA. Trimming cost V 5 bases and J 0 bases; bases outside gene matches: 7. In DNA form, the CDR3 reads TGTGCCAGCAGCGCGTACAGGGGAAGCTCCTACGAGCAGTACTTC. Translating gives CASSAYRGSSYEQYF. Based on the CDR3 plus reference TRBV7-2 and TRBJ2-7, the full variable domain is GAGVSQSPSNKVTEKGKDVELRCDPISGHTALYWYRQSLGQGLEFLIYFQGNSAPDKSGLPSDRFSAERTGGSVSTLTIQRTQQEDSAVYLCASSAYRGSSYEQYFGPGTRLTVT.

The rearrangement uses TRBV20-1 and TRBJ2-1; no firm D call. The CDR3 is 11 residues long. Germline V gene lookup returns CDR1 DFQATT and CDR2 SNEGSKA (reference sequence). V lost 0 bases and J lost 7, with 4 bases in between. As DNA, the CDR3 is TGCAGTGCTAGAGAGCGGAATGAGCAGTTCTTC. Residues: CSARERNEQFF.

The chain recombines TRBV10-3 with TRBJ2-4; 7 bases match TRBD1. J lost 1 base, V lost 4 bases, and 13 bases had no gene match. From germline, CDR1 is ENHRY and CDR2 SYGVKD. This CDR3 region has 18 residues. CDR3 region: CAISAQNLGGSAKNIQYF. Written as DNA, the CDR3 is TGTGCCATCAGTGCCCAAAATTTAGGGGGCAGCGCCAAAAACATTCAGTACTTC.

This clone was seen a handful of times. The gene calls are TRBV18 and TRBJ2-1, with 7 bases that match TRBD2. V was pared by 2 bases and J by 1 base, with 8 bases of the junction left unmatched. The germline gives CDR1 KGHSH, CDR2 LQKENI. This CDR3 has 17 amino acids. The CDR3 loop is CASSPRVGRESYNEQFF. In DNA form, the CDR3 reads TGTGCCAGCTCACCAAGAGTAGGGAGGGAATCCTACAATGAGCAGTTCTTC. The whole variable domain, remainder taken from reference TRBV18 and TRBJ2-1, is NAGVMQNPRHLVRRRGQEARLRCSPMKGHSHVYWYRQLPEEGLKFMVYLQKENIIDESGMPKERFSAEFPKEGPSILRIQQVVRGDSAAYFCASSPRVGRESYNEQFFGPGTRLTVL.

V is TRBV7-6 and J is TRBJ2-3; the D gene is possibly TRBD1 (6 bases). CDR3 length: 16 residues. V was cut by 1 base and J by 6 bases, with 17 bases left in between. Germline V gene lookup returns CDR1 SGHVS and CDR2 FNYEAQ. The CDR3 nucleotides read TGTGCCAGCAGCTTAGGAGGTGGCAGGGGCGGCGATACGCAGTATTTT. It yields the protein CASSLGGGRGGDTQYF.